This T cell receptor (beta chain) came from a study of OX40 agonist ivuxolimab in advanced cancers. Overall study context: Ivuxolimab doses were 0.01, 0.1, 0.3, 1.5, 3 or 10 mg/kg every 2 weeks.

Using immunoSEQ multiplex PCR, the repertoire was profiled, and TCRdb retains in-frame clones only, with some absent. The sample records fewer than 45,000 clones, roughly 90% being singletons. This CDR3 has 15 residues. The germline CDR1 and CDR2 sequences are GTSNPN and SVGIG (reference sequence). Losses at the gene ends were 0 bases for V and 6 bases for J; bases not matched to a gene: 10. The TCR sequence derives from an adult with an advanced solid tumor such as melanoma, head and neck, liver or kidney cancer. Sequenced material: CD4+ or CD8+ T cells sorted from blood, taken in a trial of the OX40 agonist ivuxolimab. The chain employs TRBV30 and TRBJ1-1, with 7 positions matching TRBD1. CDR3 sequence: CAWSVGRGEGAEAFF. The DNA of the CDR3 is TGTGCCTGGAGTGTGGGCAGGGGGGAAGGCGCTGAAGCTTTCTTT.